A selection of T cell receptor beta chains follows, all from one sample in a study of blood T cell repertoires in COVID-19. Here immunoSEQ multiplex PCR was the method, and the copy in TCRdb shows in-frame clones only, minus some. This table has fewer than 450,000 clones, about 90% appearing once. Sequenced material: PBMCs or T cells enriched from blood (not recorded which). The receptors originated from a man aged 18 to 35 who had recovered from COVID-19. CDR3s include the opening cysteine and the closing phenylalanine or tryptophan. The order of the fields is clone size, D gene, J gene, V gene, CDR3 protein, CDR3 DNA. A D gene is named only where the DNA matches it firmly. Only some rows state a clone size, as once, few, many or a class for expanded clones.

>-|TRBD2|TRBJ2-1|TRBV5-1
CASSLAGTSGFNEQFF
TGCGCCAGCAGCTTGGCCGGGACTAGCGGGTTCAATGAGCAGTTCTTC
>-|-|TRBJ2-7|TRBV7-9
CASSLVARQAYSYEQYF
TGTGCCAGCAGCTTAGTCGCTCGGCAGGCGTACTCCTACGAGCAGTACTTC
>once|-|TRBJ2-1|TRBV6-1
CASSEEGLSPYNEQFF
TGTGCCAGCAGTGAAGAGGGACTGTCCCCCTACAATGAGCAGTTCTTC
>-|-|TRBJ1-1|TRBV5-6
CASSLDGGRTEAFF
TGTGCCAGCAGCTTGGACGGGGGGAGAACTGAAGCTTTCTTT
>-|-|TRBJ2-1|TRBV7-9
CASSLREENEQFF
TGTGCCAGCAGCTTGCGGGAAGAGAATGAGCAGTTCTTC
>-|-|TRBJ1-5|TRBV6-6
CASSYHRSNQPQHF
TGTGCCAGCAGTTACCACCGGAGCAATCAGCCCCAGCATTTT
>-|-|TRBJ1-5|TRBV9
CASSVGVSNQPQHF
TGTGCCAGCAGCGTCGGGGTAAGCAATCAGCCCCAGCATTTT
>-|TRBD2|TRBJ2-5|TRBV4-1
CASSQDVDSGSIETQYF
TGCGCCAGCAGCCAAGATGTCGACAGCGGGAGTATTGAGACCCAGTACTTC
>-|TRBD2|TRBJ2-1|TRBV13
CASSVGTSGPNEQFF
TGTGCCAGCAGCGTAGGGACTAGCGGTCCCAATGAGCAGTTCTTC
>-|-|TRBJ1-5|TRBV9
CASSAGVSNQPQHF
TGTGCCAGCAGCGCCGGGGTTAGCAATCAGCCCCAGCATTTT
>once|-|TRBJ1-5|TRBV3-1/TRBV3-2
CASSQVVNQPQHF
TGTGCCAGCAGCCAAGTAGTGAATCAGCCCCAGCATTTT
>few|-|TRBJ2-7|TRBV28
CASSLIGYEQYF
TGTGCCAGCAGTTTAATCGGCTACGAGCAGTACTTC
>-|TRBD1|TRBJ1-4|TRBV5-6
CASSDRAREKLFF
TGTGCCAGCAGCGACAGGGCCCGTGAAAAACTGTTTTTT
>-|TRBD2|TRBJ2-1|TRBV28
CASSPRGESYNEQFF
TGTGCCAGCAGTCCGCGGGGGGAATCCTACAATGAGCAGTTCTTC
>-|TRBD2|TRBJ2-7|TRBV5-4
CASSLGGGKQYF
TGTGCCAGCAGCTTGGGGGGGGGAAAGCAGTACTTC
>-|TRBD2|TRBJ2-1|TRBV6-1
CASSGGASGGYHSYNEQFF
TGTGCCAGCAGTGGGGGAGCTAGCGGGGGGTACCACTCCTACAATGAGCAGTTCTTC
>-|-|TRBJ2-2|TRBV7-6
CASSYGGTSRPGELFF
TGTGCCAGCAGCTATGGGGGGACCAGCCGCCCCGGGGAGCTGTTTTTT
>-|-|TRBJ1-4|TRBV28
CASTPGAANEKLFF
TGTGCCAGCACTCCAGGGGCGGCTAATGAAAAACTGTTTTTT
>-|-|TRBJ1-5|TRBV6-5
CASRNSYGDQPQHF
TGTGCCAGCAGGAACAGCTATGGCGATCAGCCCCAGCATTTT
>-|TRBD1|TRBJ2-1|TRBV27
CASRTGTVYNEQFF
TGTGCCAGCCGAACCGGGACAGTCTACAATGAGCAGTTCTTC
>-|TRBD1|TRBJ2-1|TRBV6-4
CASRPGQGKHEQFF
TGTGCCAGCAGACCGGGACAGGGGAAACATGAGCAGTTCTTC
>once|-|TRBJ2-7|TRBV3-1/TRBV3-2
CASSHNDRFYEQYF
TGTGCCAGCAGCCATAATGACAGGTTCTACGAGCAGTACTTC
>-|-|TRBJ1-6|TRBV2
CASSEALGRVGSPLHF
TGTGCCAGCAGTGAAGCGCTAGGCAGGGTAGGATCACCCCTCCACTTT
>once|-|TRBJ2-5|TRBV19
CASSIGSRETQYF
TGTGCCAGTAGTATAGGTTCGAGGGAGACCCAGTACTTC
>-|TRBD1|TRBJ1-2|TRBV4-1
CASSHFWDRGDGYTF
TGCGCCAGCAGCCACTTCTGGGACAGGGGAGATGGCTACACCTTC
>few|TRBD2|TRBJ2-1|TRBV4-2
CASSQEIGLAGREQFF
TGTGCCAGCAGCCAAGAGATTGGACTAGCGGGCCGGGAGCAGTTCTTC
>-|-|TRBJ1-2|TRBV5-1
CASSFHRDLPGGYTF
TGCGCCAGCAGCTTCCACCGGGACTTGCCCGGAGGCTACACCTTC
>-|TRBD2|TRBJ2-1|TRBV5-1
CASSLGGRGGNEQFF
TGCGCCAGCAGCTTAGGAGGGAGGGGAGGCAATGAGCAGTTCTTC
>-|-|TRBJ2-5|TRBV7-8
CASSPTGRVGETQYF
TGTGCCAGCAGCCCCACCGGCAGGGTGGGAGAGACCCAGTACTTC
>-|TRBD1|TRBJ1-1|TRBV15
CATGTGRLNTEAFF
TGTGCCACGGGGACAGGGCGATTGAACACTGAAGCTTTCTTT
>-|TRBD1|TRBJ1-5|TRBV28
CASVDRGRNSNQPQHF
TGTGCCAGCGTAGACAGGGGAAGAAATAGCAATCAGCCCCAGCATTTT
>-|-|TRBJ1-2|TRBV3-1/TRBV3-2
CASSLRDGYTF
TGTGCCAGCAGCCTCAGGGATGGCTACACCTTC
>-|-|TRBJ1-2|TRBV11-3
CASSLGQGYGYTF
TGTGCCAGCAGCTTAGGGCAGGGGTACGGCTACACCTTC
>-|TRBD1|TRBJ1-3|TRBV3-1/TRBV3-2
CASSQTGGKNTIYF
TGTGCCAGCAGCCAAACAGGGGGCAAAAACACCATATATTTT
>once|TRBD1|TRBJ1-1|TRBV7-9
CASSSSRDRDSYGAFF
TGTGCCAGCAGCTCTAGCCGGGACAGGGATTCCTATGGGGCTTTCTTT
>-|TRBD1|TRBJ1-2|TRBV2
CASSVKKGGGYGYTF
TGTGCCAGCAGTGTAAAAAAAGGGGGCGGTTATGGCTACACCTTC
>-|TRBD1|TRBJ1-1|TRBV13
CASSLGDLQGTEAFF
TGTGCCAGCAGCTTAGGGGATTTACAGGGGACTGAAGCTTTCTTT
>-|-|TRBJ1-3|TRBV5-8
CASSLVGDSIYF
TGTGCCAGCAGCTTGGTGGGAGACTCCATATATTTT
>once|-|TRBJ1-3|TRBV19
CASTRGGEAGNTIYF
TGTGCCAGTACCCGAGGAGGGGAGGCTGGAAACACCATATATTTT
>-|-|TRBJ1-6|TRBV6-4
CATPSGGSSYNSPLHF
TGTGCCACTCCATCGGGGGGGAGCTCCTATAATTCACCCCTCCACTTT
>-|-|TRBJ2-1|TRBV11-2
CASSLDWRAHEQFF
TGTGCCAGCAGCTTAGATTGGAGGGCTCATGAGCAGTTCTTC
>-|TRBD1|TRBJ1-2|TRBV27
CASGTATNYGYTF
TGTGCCAGTGGGACAGCAACTAACTATGGCTACACCTTC
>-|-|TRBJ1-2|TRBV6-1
CASSAADREWLSYGYTF
TGTGCCAGCAGTGCAGCGGACCGGGAGTGGTTATCCTATGGCTACACCTTC
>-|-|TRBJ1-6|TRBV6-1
CASSEEAGGQRGLLISPLHF
TGTGCCAGCAGTGAAGAGGCGGGCGGGCAGCGCGGCCTTTTAATTTCACCCCTCCACTTT
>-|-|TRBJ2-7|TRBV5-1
CASSLDETGYYEQYF
TGCGCCAGCAGCTTGGATGAGACGGGGTACTACGAGCAGTACTTC
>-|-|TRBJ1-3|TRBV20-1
CSARDYDTIYF
TGCAGTGCTAGAGATTATGACACCATATATTTT
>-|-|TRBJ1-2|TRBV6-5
CASSYPTGTKTYGYTF
TGTGCCAGCAGTTACCCCACAGGGACTAAAACCTATGGCTACACCTTC
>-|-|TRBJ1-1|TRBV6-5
CASSRGIQHTEAFF
TGTGCCAGCAGTCGAGGGATTCAGCACACTGAAGCTTTCTTT
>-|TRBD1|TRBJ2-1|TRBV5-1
CASSLGQGVSYNEQFF
TGCGCCAGCAGCTTGGGTCAGGGGGTATCCTACAATGAGCAGTTCTTC
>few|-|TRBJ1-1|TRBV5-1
CASSSGSGWMNTEAFF
TGCGCCAGCAGCTCAGGCAGCGGGTGGATGAACACTGAAGCTTTCTTT
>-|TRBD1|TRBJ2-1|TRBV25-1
CASSPSQGQKNEQFF
TGTGCCAGCAGTCCTAGCCAGGGACAGAAGAATGAGCAGTTCTTC
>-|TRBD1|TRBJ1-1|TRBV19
CASSPGTGGPGTFF
TGTGCCAGTAGCCCCGGGACAGGGGGCCCGGGGACTTTCTTT
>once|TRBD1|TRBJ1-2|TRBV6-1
CASSDRGDGGYTF
TGTGCCAGCAGTGACAGGGGGGATGGTGGCTACACCTTC
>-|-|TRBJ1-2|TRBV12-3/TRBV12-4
CASSSGTLYGYTF
TGTGCCAGCAGTTCCGGGACACTCTATGGCTACACCTTC
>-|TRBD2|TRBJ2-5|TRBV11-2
CASSLTSQGTQYF
TGTGCCAGCAGCCTGACTAGCCAGGGGACCCAGTACTTC
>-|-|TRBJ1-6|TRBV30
CAWSVVVRDSPLHF
TGTGCCTGGAGTGTCGTGGTTCGGGATTCACCCCTCCACTTT
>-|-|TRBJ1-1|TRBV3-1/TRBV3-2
CASSRTGNTEAFF
TGTGCCAGCAGCCGAACAGGGAACACTGAAGCTTTCTTT
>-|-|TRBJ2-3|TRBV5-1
CASSLGSSLPTDTQYF
TGCGCCAGCAGCCTCGGGTCCAGTCTTCCCACAGATACGCAGTATTTT
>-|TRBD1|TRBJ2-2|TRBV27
CASRAGTGGLGELFF
TGTGCCAGCAGAGCCGGGACAGGGGGCCTCGGGGAGCTGTTTTTT